Shown below are 23 T cell receptor beta chains from a single sample sequenced in a study of radiation and T cells in renal cell carcinoma. Data came from immunoSEQ multiplex PCR; TCRdb stores just in-frame clones and leaves some out. Counted here are about 24,000 clones, more than 45% occurring once; the ten biggest clones make up about 20%. As for treatment: treatment-naive control, cytoreductive nephrectomy. The source material was tumor tissue, sampled from a patient whose treatment was nephrectomy without radiotherapy. The source of these receptors is a man in his forties or fifties with renal cell carcinoma.

The chain has TRBV28 and TRBJ1-1; D not resolved. The germline V gene encodes CDR1 MDHEN and CDR2 SYDVKM. The germline V and J ends were trimmed by 4 bases and 1 base, with 16 bases remaining between them. The CDR3 sequence is 16 residues long. The CDR3: CASSSPTDRGNTEAFF. The CDR3 DNA reads TGTGCCAGCAGTTCCCCTACGGACCGGGGGAACACTGAAGCTTTCTTT. Based on the CDR3 plus reference TRBV28 and TRBJ1-1, the full variable domain is DVKVTQSSRYLVKRTGEKVFLECVQDMDHENMFWYRQDPGLGLRLIYFSYDVKMKEKGDIPEGYSVSREKKERFSLILESASTNQTSMYLCASSSPTDRGNTEAFFGQGTRLTVV.

Concerning this clone itself: Since a much larger clone is just one base distant, this may be a read error. The chain recombines TRBV5-1 with TRBJ1-4; D unclear. The CDR3 runs 14 residues. Germline CDR1 SGHRS, CDR2 YFSETQ. This chain's CDR3 is CVSSLNGLTEKLFF. CDR3 DNA: TGCGTCAGCAGCTTGAATGGGCTAACCGAAAAACTGTTTTTT.

In this sample, this clone is medium-sized (0.01 to 0.1%). Different DNA sequences within this sample yield the same CDR3. This chain connects TRBV2 to TRBJ1-4; D remains unclear. V dropped 1 base and J dropped 0 bases, with 6 bases sitting between them. The length of the CDR3 is 15 residues. Looked up from germline, CDR1 is SNHLY and CDR2 is FYNNEI. CDR3 coding DNA: TGTGCCAGCAGTGAAGACACCTCAACTAATGAAAAACTGTTTTTT. The encoded protein is CASSEDTSTNEKLFF. Combining the CDR3 with reference TRBV2 and TRBJ1-4 gives the whole variable domain EPEVTQTPSHQVTQMGQEVILRCVPISNHLYFYWYRQILGQKVEFLVSFYNNEISEKSEIFDDQFSVERPDGSNFTLKIRSTKLEDSAMYFCASSEDTSTNEKLFFGSGTQLSVL.

V is TRBV14 and J is TRBJ1-5, with D perhaps matching TRBD1 (5 bases). Trimming removed 2 bases at V and 1 base at J, with 15 bases between. The germline V gene encodes CDR1 SGHDN and CDR2 FVKESK. The CDR3 length is 17 residues. Here the CDR3 DNA reads TGTGCCAGCAGCCAAAGTCCCAGGGATAGGAGCAATCAGCCCCAGCATTTT. Amino acids: CASSQSPRDRSNQPQHF.

V usage is TRBV4-1 and J usage is TRBJ2-1; D is unclear. The germline V gene encodes CDR1 MGHRA and CDR2 YSYEKL. The CDR3 runs to 16 residues. Trimming cost V 3 bases and J 0 bases, with 12 bases left between them. CDR3 protein: CASSQGYHRSYNEQFF. In nucleotides, the CDR3 is TGCGCCAGCAGCCAGGGCTACCACCGCTCCTACAATGAGCAGTTCTTC.

The chain employs TRBV19 and TRBJ1-2; 7 nucleotides agree with TRBD1. CDR1 LNHDA and CDR2 SQIVND come from the germline V gene (reference sequence). Trimming took 5 bases from V and 4 from J; bases not matched to a gene: 7. The length of the CDR3 is 14 residues. The CDR3 DNA reads as TGTGCCAGTAGTTTGCAGACAGGGATCTATGGCTACACCTTC. Amino acid sequence: CASSLQTGIYGYTF.

The J gene is TRBJ1-2, the V gene TRBV27, with D possibly being TRBD1 (5 bases). The CDR3 contains 15 residues. In germline, CDR1 is MNHEY, CDR2 SMNVEV (reference sequence). V was shortened by 9 bases and J by 4 bases, with 21 bases between the two germline ends. The DNA of the CDR3 is TGTGCCAGTGGCCGGCAGGGACCTAACCTCTATGGCTACACCTTC. Translating it yields CASGRQGPNLYGYTF.

V and J are TRBV21-1 and TRBJ1-5. TRBV21-1 is marked as a pseudogene. There are 17 residues in the CDR3. CDR3 sequence reads: CASSKVFCKLPNQPQHF. In DNA, the CDR3 is TGTGCCAGCAGCAAAGTGTTTTGCAAACTCCCAAATCAGCCCCAGCATTTT.

Note on this clone: Compared with germline, one end of the junction differs, possibly owing to a read error. The CDR3 coding sequence is TGCGCCAGCAGCCTGGCAGACAGAGTGGGCCAAAGGGTCTTC. It yields the protein CASSLADRVGQRVF. The chain recombines TRBV5-1 with TRBJ2-1; tentative D call: TRBD1 (5 bases). CDR1 is SGHRS, CDR2 YFSETQ, per germline. This CDR3 has 14 residues.

This clone is a singleton in its sample. J is TRBJ1-1 and V is TRBV4-1; a possible D gene is TRBD1 (6 bases). V was trimmed by 1 base and J by 1 base, leaving 13 bases between them. In germline, CDR1 is MGHRA, CDR2 YSYEKL. The CDR3 length is 16 residues. CDR3 sequence: CASSQVFRTANTEAFF. Here the CDR3 DNA reads TGCGCCAGCAGCCAAGTATTCCGGACAGCGAACACTGAAGCTTTCTTT.

V usage is TRBV30 and J usage is TRBJ1-6; 7 bases are a match to TRBD1. Trimming cost V 0 bases and J 7 bases; bases outside gene matches: 9. This CDR3 contains 16 residues. Germline CDR1 GTSNPN, CDR2 SVGIG (reference sequence). CDR3 DNA sequence: TGTGCCTGGAGTGTACGAGTCACAGGGGAAAATTCACCCCTCCACTTT. The encoded protein is CAWSVRVTGENSPLHF.

This clone showed up just once. The chain combines TRBV9 with TRBJ2-2, with TRBD2 matching over 7 bases. V lost 0 bases to trimming and J lost 5 bases; unmatched junction nucleotides: 4. Looked up from germline, CDR1 is SGDLS and CDR2 is YYNGEE. This CDR3 has 15 residues. CDR3 loop: CASSVAGTKTGELFF. Here the CDR3 DNA reads TGTGCCAGCAGCGTAGCGGGGACTAAGACCGGGGAGCTGTTTTTT.

This chain uses TRBV4-1 with TRBJ1-5; D is unclear. V was shortened by 1 base and J by 2 bases, with 12 bases between the two germline ends. Germline CDR1 is MGHRA and CDR2 is YSYEKL. The CDR3 consists of 16 residues. CDR3 coding DNA: TGCGCCAGCAGCCAAGGAGTCGTGAGGGGCAATCAGCCCCAGCATTTT. This codes for CASSQGVVRGNQPQHF.

Only a few counts were recorded for this clone. The chain recombines TRBV7-3 with TRBJ2-3; a weak D match, TRBD2 (5 bases). Per germline, CDR1 SGHTA and CDR2 FQGTGA. V was cut by 1 base and J by 6 bases, with 11 bases left in between. This CDR3 region has 14 residues. The CDR3 sequence: CASSLSGSRDTQYF. In DNA, the CDR3 is TGTGCCAGCAGCTTAAGTGGGAGTCGGGATACGCAGTATTTT.

This chain links TRBV6-5 with TRBJ2-1; D is ambiguous. This CDR3 contains 15 residues. Trimming cost V 5 bases and J 3 bases, with 14 bases left between them. CDR1 is MNHEY and CDR2 is SVGAGI in the germline V gene. This CDR3 reads CASSTSFTGYNEQFF. For the CDR3, the DNA is TGTGCCAGCAGTACATCCTTCACCGGCTACAATGAGCAGTTCTTC.

The chain recombines TRBV20-1 with TRBJ1-2; unclear D gene. Germline V CDR1 and CDR2: DFQATT, SNEGSKA (reference sequence). This CDR3 is 11 amino acids long. V was clipped by 6 bases and J by 3 bases, with 8 bases between them. CDR3 DNA sequence: TGCAGTGCCCCCGACTACTATGGCTACACCTTC. Its protein product is CSAPDYYGYTF.

The chain couples TRBV7-2 to TRBJ2-3, with D uncertain. Germline CDR1 reads SGHTA; CDR2 reads FQGNSA. CDR3 length: 13 amino acids. V was shortened by 2 bases and J by 3 bases, with 6 bases between the two germline ends. CDR3 sequence: CASSLRKTDTQYF. CDR3 nucleotides: TGTGCCAGCAGCTTAAGGAAGACAGATACGCAGTATTTT.

As regards this clone: Other nucleotide sequences from this sample produce the same CDR3. The genes are TRBV30 and TRBJ1-5; D perhaps matches TRBD1 (6 bases). Germline CDR1 reads GTSNPN; CDR2 reads SVGIG (reference sequence). The CDR3 length is 13 residues. Between the trimmed V and J ends, which lost 0 bases and 5 bases, there was a span of 8 bases. The CDR3 bases are TGTGCCTGGAGTGTAGGGGGAGATCAGCCCCAGCATTTT. It specifies CAWSVGGDQPQHF.

The rearrangement uses TRBV7-9 and TRBJ2-3; D may be TRBD1 (5 bases). CDR3 length: 14 residues. V shed 5 bases and J shed 5 bases, with 14 bases lying between them. Germline V gene lookup returns CDR1 SEHNR and CDR2 FQNEAQ (reference sequence). The CDR3 loop reads CASSLRQQGDTQYF. The DNA of the CDR3 is TGTGCCAGCAGCCTTAGACAGCAGGGAGATACGCAGTATTTT. The entire variable domain, with the rest obtained from reference TRBV7-9 and TRBJ2-3, is as follows: DTGVSQNPRHKITKRGQNVTFRCDPISEHNRLYWYRQTLGQGPEFLTYFQNEAQLEKSRLLSDRFSAERPKGSFSTLEIQRTEQGDSAMYLCASSLRQQGDTQYFGPGTRLTVL.

The chain uses TRBV7-9 and TRBJ2-5; D might be TRBD2 (6 bases). Trimming left V 4 bases short and J 0 bases short, with 12 bases between. Germline loops: CDR1 SEHNR, CDR2 FQNEAQ (reference sequence). This CDR3 is 15 amino acids long. CDR3 in amino acids: CASSSGDLYQETQYF. The CDR3 nucleotides are TGTGCCAGCAGCTCCGGGGACTTGTACCAAGAGACCCAGTACTTC.

This clone has more than one count but fewer than ten. The chain employs TRBV19 and TRBJ2-5, with 7 bases fitting TRBD2. Germline CDR1 reads LNHDA; CDR2 reads SQIVND (reference sequence). With V trimmed by 4 bases and J by 5 bases, 13 bases remained unmatched. The CDR3 is made up of 16 amino acids. The CDR3 here is CASSTGSAGVEETQYF. The CDR3, as DNA: TGTGCCAGTAGTACAGGTTCTGCGGGAGTTGAGGAGACCCAGTACTTC.

The chain recombines TRBV7-9 with TRBJ2-7, with D unclear. Trimming removed 1 base at V and 2 bases at J, with 3 bases between. CDR1 is SEHNR, CDR2 FQNEAQ, per germline (reference sequence). The CDR3 has 12 amino acids. CDR3 region: CASSLDTYEQYF. The CDR3 coding sequence is TGTGCCAGCAGCTTAGACACCTACGAGCAGTACTTC.

The V call is TRBV19, the J call TRBJ2-4; TRBD1 matches 9 bases. The CDR3 is 14 residues long. Losses at the gene ends were 7 bases for V and 4 bases for J; bases not matched to a gene: 5. Germline V gene data show CDR1 as LNHDA and CDR2 as SQIVND (reference sequence). The CDR3 nucleotides read TGTGCCAGTACCGCGACAGGGGGTAAAAACATTCAGTACTTC. This codes for CASTATGGKNIQYF.